Sequencing of this TCR beta chain was carried out in a study of identifying expanded T cells in peripheral blood (dated by TCRdb to about 2019). The study in broad terms: Technical replicates were generated by sequencing separate aliquots of the same genomic DNA pool, and four replicates were compared pairwise.

The immunoSEQ Assay, which uses bias-controlled multiplex PCR amplification of genomic DNA, was used to profile TCRbeta CDR3 regions. The published analysis was carried out like this. The absolute abundance of each unique TCRbeta CDR3 region was quantified after sequences were collapsed and filtered. Two models were used to test differential abundance: a binomial model (Fisher-equivalent) and a beta-binomial model that adds time-dependent variance fitted from healthy donors. Any clone with fewer than 5 combined templates was excluded, and a clone was called differentially abundant if its Benjamini-Hochberg FDR was below 0.01. Beta-binomial variance was modeled as a function of total template count across the two samples using the form v = (b*log(k)+a)^2. TCRdb stores this immuneACCESS table with in-frame sequences only. Part of the clones is absent; in the studies checked, under half of the shortfall reflects unresolved V genes, and no reason is known for the rest. V and J calls and clone size follow that table, whereas D and trimming were derived from the DNA. A total of roughly 100,000 clones appear in this sample, roughly 89% of them only once. Around 15% of the sample belongs to the ten largest clones.

Details on this clone: Its antigen is unknown. It has no much larger one-base neighbor in the sample; base qualities were not kept.

The investigation overall reported the following: Across all healthy-donor time intervals, the beta-binomial model significantly cut both the number of clones called differentially abundant and the false-positive rate. Between technical replicates the binomial model flagged roughly 1.2 differentially abundant clones, whereas over roughly two weeks the binomial model flagged about 16.4 and over approximately four weeks around 19. For all healthy donors, the variance in clone template counts between roughly 2-week samples rose significantly as total template count increased. The authors expected that biological variance in healthy repertoires might rise further over much longer intervals, such as months to years.

The CDR1 and CDR2 encoded by the germline V gene are MNHNS and SASEGT. Unmatched junction bases come to 6, with V trimmed by 1 base and J by 1 base. The CDR3 goes from the cysteine to the phenylalanine over 16 residues. The only DNA kept is the CDR3, 48 bases in frame from the first base. During the collection period, no infections or other immune events were recorded for the healthy donors. Blood repertoires from healthy donors were used as a training cohort for calibrating time-dependent variance in a beta-binomial model of differential abundance of T-cell clones. The training cohort included approximately ten healthy donors, of whom 3 were female and 7 were male. Donor ages ranged from 29 to 64 years, with an average of about 44 years. Obtained from a commercial supplier, whole blood was collected from each healthy donor at three time points set approximately two weeks apart. For immunosequencing, genomic DNA was extracted from unsorted whole blood.

Sample: blood. The clonotype originates from a person aged 18-70 years in good health. This receptor chain uses TRBV6-1 and TRBJ1-1, with 7 junctional bases fitting TRBD1. The CDR3 loop reads CASSEGRWTGNTEAFF. The nucleotide sequence is given as TGTGCCAGCAGTGAAGGTCGGTGGACAGGGAACACTGAAGCTTTCTTT.